The 24 T cell receptor beta chains presented below share a single source sample, sequenced in a study of T cell repertoires in cytomegalovirus infection. TCRdb re-called the reads through MiXCR, storing one row per CDR3 protein. Here the sample spans under 350,000 distinct CDR3 sequences, 9% to 9.5% being singletons. Sequenced sample: PBMCs. The receptor source for this set is a human donor in good health (CMV status not recorded). Some clones in this sample may be carry-over from other donors' samples.

Many counts were recorded for this clonotype. The gene calls are TRBV30 and TRBJ2-1; maybe TRBD2 (6 bases). The CDR3 length is 14 residues. V lost 1 base and J lost 6, with 13 bases in between. Germline CDR1 GTSNPN, CDR2 SVGIG (reference sequence). The CDR3 sequence: CAWSGGLSINEQFF. CDR3 sequence (DNA): TGTGCCTGGAGTGGGGGACTTTCCATCAATGAGCAGTTCTTC.

The chain uses TRBV5-6 and TRBJ2-7; 7 bases line up with TRBD1. The V gene end was trimmed by 3 bases and the J gene end by 6 bases; junction bases not matched to a gene: 12. Germline CDR1 SGHDT, CDR2 YYEEEE. The CDR3 loop spans 15 amino acids. This chain's CDR3 is CASSSPGGLSREQYF. The DNA for the CDR3 is TGTGCCAGCAGCTCCCCAGGGGGTTTGTCTCGCGAGCAGTACTTC. The variable domain in full, with the rest retrieved from reference TRBV5-6 and TRBJ2-7, is DAGVTQSPTHLIKTRGQQVTLRCSPKSGHDTVSWYQQALGQGPQFIFQYYEEEERQRGNFPDRFSGHQFPNYSSELNVNALLLGDSALYLCASSSPGGLSREQYFGPGTRLTVT.

This chain links TRBV7-8 with TRBJ1-2, with no clear D. With 5 bases removed from V and 4 bases from J, the gap between germline ends came to 17 bases. Germline V gives CDR1 SGHVS, CDR2 FQNEAQ. The CDR3 runs 15 residues. This CDR3 reads CASSPMRGGLYGYTF. CDR3 nucleotide sequence: TGTGCCAGCAGCCCCATGCGAGGAGGGCTCTATGGCTACACCTTC.

This clonotype was observed many times. The chain uses TRBV7-2 and TRBJ2-7; D possibly corresponds to TRBD1 (6 bases). Trimming left V 1 base short and J 6 bases short, with 13 bases between. Germline V gene lookup returns CDR1 SGHTA and CDR2 FQGNSA. The CDR3 spans 14 residues. The CDR3 spells CASSLGAGVGEQYF. For the CDR3, the DNA is TGTGCCAGCAGCTTAGGGGCAGGGGTGGGCGAGCAGTACTTC. The full variable domain, completed using reference TRBV7-2 and TRBJ2-7, is GAGVSQSPSNKVTEKGKDVELRCDPISGHTALYWYRQSLGQGLEFLIYFQGNSAPDKSGLPSDRFSAERTGGSVSTLTIQRTQQEDSAVYLCASSLGAGVGEQYFGPGTRLTVT.

In this sample, this clonotype turned up once. The chain combines TRBV20-1 with TRBJ2-6; 7 nucleotides agree with TRBD1. The CDR3 consists of 15 residues. V was clipped by 3 bases and J by 3 bases; unmatched bases: 5. Germline V gene lookup returns CDR1 DFQATT and CDR2 SNEGSKA (reference sequence). CDR3 sequence reads: CSASHRGIGANVLTF. The DNA for the CDR3 is TGCAGTGCTAGCCACAGGGGAATTGGGGCCAACGTCCTGACTTTC.

This chain uses TRBV9 with TRBJ1-1; D perhaps matches TRBD1 (6 bases). The germline gives CDR1 SGDLS, CDR2 YYNGEE. Trimming removed 4 bases from V and 1 base from J, with 14 bases in between. This CDR3 spans 15 amino acids. CDR3 nucleotide sequence: TGTGCCAGCAGCCCCCCTTGGGGGCAGAACACTGAAGCTTTCTTT. Its protein is CASSPPWGQNTEAFF.

This clonotype appeared a few times. V usage is TRBV27 and J usage is TRBJ1-3, with D hard to call. Trimming took 5 bases from V and 4 from J, leaving 15 bases between them. This CDR3 comprises 15 residues. Germline-derived CDR1 and CDR2 are MNHEY and SMNVEV (reference sequence). The CDR3 coding sequence is TGTGCCAGCAGTCCACGTATCGGCGGAGGAAACACCATATATTTT. Its translation is CASSPRIGGGNTIYF.

In its sample, this clonotype was seen a few times. The rearrangement joins TRBV6-5 to TRBJ2-1; 14 bases line up with TRBD2. Unmatched junction bases numbered 5, after V lost 7 bases and J lost 6 bases. Germline V lookup: CDR1 MNHEY, CDR2 SVGAGI. CDR3 length: 15 amino acids. The CDR3: CASTPGLAGANEQFF. DNA for the CDR3: TGTGCCAGCACCCCGGGACTAGCGGGAGCCAATGAGCAGTTCTTC.

V usage is TRBV28 and J usage is TRBJ2-7; TRBD2 might be the D (6 bases). The CDR3 length is 15 residues. Germline assignment: CDR1 MDHEN and CDR2 SYDVKM. The V gene lost 6 bases and the J gene lost 3 bases, with 18 bases spanning the gap. CDR3 in DNA: TGTGCCAGCAGGAGTAGCGGAGGTGGGAACTACGAGCAGTACTTC. Translation: CASRSSGGGNYEQYF.

This clonotype came up a few times. The rearrangement links TRBV6-5 to TRBJ1-1; D not certain. Germline CDR1 MNHEY, CDR2 SVGAGI. V dropped 2 bases and J dropped 4 bases, with 11 bases sitting between them. The CDR3 totals 14 residues. CDR3 in amino acids: CASSYRQEGTEAFF. Written as DNA, the CDR3 is TGTGCCAGCAGTTACCGGCAGGAAGGCACTGAAGCTTTCTTT.

This chain uses TRBV7-2 with TRBJ1-1; 9 bases agree with TRBD1. Looked up from germline, CDR1 is SGHTA and CDR2 is FQGNSA. CDR3 length: 16 residues. Trimming took 5 bases from V and 3 from J; bases not matched to a gene: 10. Written as DNA, the CDR3 is TGTGCCAGCAGCCTGGGACAGGGCGGCGGGTACACTGAAGCTTTCTTT. It specifies CASSLGQGGGYTEAFF.

The rearrangement joins TRBV12-3 or TRBV12-4 to TRBJ1-4; no firm D call. Trimming removed 8 bases from V and 8 bases from J, with 12 bases in between. This CDR3 region has 12 residues. CDR3 coding DNA: TGTGCCAGCCTCCTGGCGGGAGAAAAACTGTTTTTT. It codes for CASLLAGEKLFF.

At least ten counts were recorded for this clonotype. The rearrangement links TRBV7-3 to TRBJ2-1; 11 bases align to TRBD2. The junction had 10 bases not matched to a gene; V was cut back by 5 bases and J by 7 bases. The CDR3 spans 16 residues. The germline gives CDR1 SGHTA, CDR2 FQGTGA. The CDR3 region is CASSPFTGLAVNEQFF. In DNA form, the CDR3 reads TGTGCCAGCAGCCCGTTTACGGGACTAGCGGTGAATGAGCAGTTCTTC.

There are many counts of this clonotype. The V call is TRBV7-8, the J call TRBJ1-1; tentatively, D is TRBD1 (5 bases). Trimming pared 6 bases from V and 5 bases from J, leaving 16 bases between. Germline V gives CDR1 SGHVS, CDR2 FQNEAQ. The CDR3 is made up of 14 amino acids. CDR3 residues: CASRPRVGETEAFF. In nucleotides, the CDR3 is TGTGCCAGCAGACCCAGGGTGGGAGAAACTGAAGCTTTCTTT.

This clonotype was seen just once. The CDR3 loop reads CSARQSRDLDEQFF. CDR3 sequence (DNA): TGCAGTGCTAGGCAGTCAAGGGATTTAGATGAGCAGTTCTTC. V and J are TRBV20-1 and TRBJ2-1; D uncertain. CDR3 length: 14 residues. Trimming left V 3 bases short and J 8 bases short, with 17 bases between. CDR1 is DFQATT and CDR2 is SNEGSKA in the germline V gene (reference sequence).

This clonotype came up many times. The chain employs TRBV7-2 and TRBJ1-2; D gene ambiguous. This CDR3 is built from 13 residues. V lost 2 bases and J lost 8, with 12 bases in between. Looked up from germline, CDR1 is SGHTA and CDR2 is FQGNSA. The DNA for the CDR3 is TGTGCCAGCAGCTTACGGCAGTCGGGGGGCTACACCTTC. This codes for CASSLRQSGGYTF. Full variable domain (remainder filled in from reference TRBV7-2 and TRBJ1-2): GAGVSQSPSNKVTEKGKDVELRCDPISGHTALYWYRQSLGQGLEFLIYFQGNSAPDKSGLPSDRFSAERTGGSVSTLTIQRTQQEDSAVYLCASSLRQSGGYTFGSGTRLTVV.

The chain couples TRBV7-9 to TRBJ1-3, with D perhaps TRBD1 (6 bases). Germline CDR1 and CDR2: SEHNR and FQNEAQ (reference sequence). V lost 2 bases and J 2 bases, leaving 13 bases between the germline ends. CDR3 size: 16 residues. The CDR3 DNA sequence: TGTGCCAGCAGCTTAATAATGGACAGCACTGGAAACACCATATATTTT. The encoded protein is CASSLIMDSTGNTIYF.

This clonotype was counted at least ten times. The chain couples TRBV19 to TRBJ2-5, with D unresolved. Trimming cost V 6 bases and J 3 bases, with 17 bases left between them. Germline V gene lookup returns CDR1 LNHDA and CDR2 SQIVND (reference sequence). CDR3 length: 15 amino acids. CDR3 in amino acids: CASRAPGLTKETQYF. CDR3 DNA sequence: TGTGCCAGTAGGGCCCCCGGCCTGACCAAAGAGACCCAGTACTTC.

V and J are TRBV29-1 and TRBJ2-7; either TRBD1 or TRBD2 may supply D (5 bases each). This CDR3 has 16 amino acids. Between the trimmed V and J ends, which lost 3 bases and 1 base, there was a span of 19 bases. Germline CDR1 is SQVTM and CDR2 is ANQGSEA. The DNA of the CDR3 is TGCAGCGTTGAGACGACTACAGGTATAGCTTCCTACGAGCAGTACTTC. Translation: CSVETTTGIASYEQYF.

The chain employs TRBV20-1 and TRBJ1-4, with D maybe TRBD1 (6 bases). From germline, CDR1 is DFQATT and CDR2 SNEGSKA (reference sequence). V was trimmed by 6 bases and J by 0 bases, leaving 14 bases between them. CDR3 length equals 15 residues. CDR3 sequence reads: CSATADSATNEKLFF. The DNA of the CDR3 is TGCAGTGCAACAGCGGACAGTGCAACTAATGAAAAACTGTTTTTT.

This clonotype has ten or more counts. The rearrangement links TRBV7-8 to TRBJ2-1; 9 bases match TRBD2. Germline V gene data show CDR1 as SGHVS and CDR2 as FQNEAQ. The trim removed 5 bases at V and 9 bases at J, leaving 14 bases unmatched. CDR3 length: 16 residues. CDR3 nucleotides: TGTGCCAGCAGCCCCCCTATTGCGGGGGGGAGGGCTGAGCAGTTCTTC. Protein product: CASSPPIAGGRAEQFF.

The table lists this clonotype with a few counts. V and J are TRBV7-8 and TRBJ2-1; TRBD1 matches 7 bases. Looked up from germline, CDR1 is SGHVS and CDR2 is FQNEAQ. With V trimmed by 3 bases and J by 9 bases, 14 bases remained unmatched. The CDR3 contains 16 residues. CDR3 protein: CASSFSRGPRIGEQFF. CDR3 coding DNA: TGTGCCAGCAGCTTCTCAAGGGGGCCTCGTATTGGTGAGCAGTTCTTC.

This chain uses TRBV7-2 with TRBJ2-7; 9 nucleotides align to TRBD2. Germline assignment: CDR1 SGHTA and CDR2 FQGNSA. There are 13 residues in the CDR3. Unmatched junction bases numbered 4, after V lost 3 bases and J lost 7 bases. CDR3 residues: CASSFGGGEEQYF. The CDR3 bases are TGTGCCAGCAGCTTCGGCGGGGGGGAAGAGCAGTACTTC.

This clonotype was seen ten or more times. The chain combines TRBV7-2 with TRBJ1-2, with D perhaps matching TRBD1 (6 bases). The V and J ends lost 0 bases and 3 bases respectively, with 8 bases between them. Germline CDR1 SGHTA, CDR2 FQGNSA. The CDR3 consists of 14 residues. CDR3 sequence reads: CASSLAPGDYGYTF. CDR3 sequence (DNA): TGTGCCAGCAGCTTAGCGCCAGGGGACTATGGCTACACCTTC.